This TCR beta chain was sequenced in a study of blood T cell repertoires in COVID-19 (dated by TCRdb to the early 2020s). Turning to the overall study: Samples covering the acute and convalescent phases of COVID-19 were provided by collaborators in the United States, Italy and Spain. The prospective study material was composed of cDNA or gDNA derived from T cells, B-cell-depleted T cells, or PBMCs. Deeply sampled blood TCRbeta repertoires from subjects exposed to, actively infected with, or recovered from COVID-19 were included in the dataset. The repertoires were released in a freely available public database intended as a resource for research on the immune response to SARS-CoV-2. The samples were drawn from two sources: the first 160 participants of the ongoing ImmuneRACE study, and 950 to 1,500 subjects contributed by 6 global collaborators. The sample metadata nearly always contained a de-identified subject ID, COVID-19 status, age in years and sex. Where available, HLA class I and class II types were obtained from metadata supplied by the sample provider rather than from assay-based typing. Study-wide conclusions, independent of this receptor: The quantity of clinical and demographic metadata differed by source and by participant and was supplied without curation.

CDR1 SEHNR and CDR2 FQNEAQ are derived from the germline V gene (reference sequence). The CDR3, cysteine through phenylalanine, is 13 amino acids long. CDR3 DNA is the only sequence kept; it has 39 bases, read in frame from the first base. Between the V and J ends, shortened by 1 base and 8 bases respectively, the junction contains 8 bases. Details on this clone: Its specific antigen is unknown. The input lacks base qualities; no much larger clone sits a single base away.

In Seattle, one collaborating source enrolled patients while the infection was active and tracked those patients longitudinally over the course of disease. Each collaborating institution followed its own protocols to collect whole blood in K2EDTA tubes. For TCRbeta analysis, collaborator samples were shipped as frozen whole blood, as isolated PBMCs, or as DNA extracted from either sample type. TCRbeta CDR3 regions were amplified from genomic DNA using the immunoSEQ Assay, a bias-controlled multiplex PCR. Concerning the study's data processing: The number of nucleated cells in each sample was estimated from the amplification of reference gene primers within the assay. To quantify the absolute abundance of each unique TCRbeta CDR3 rearrangement, sequence reads were collapsed and filtered. For each sample, productive Simpson clonality was calculated by taking the square root of Simpson's diversity index across productive rearrangements. Not all clones reach the TCRdb copy of this immuneACCESS table, which keeps in-frame sequences only. Checked studies attribute under half of the gap to unresolved V genes and leave the rest unexplained. The V and J calls and the clone size are those of that table, but D and trimming were determined from the DNA. In all, the sample holds fewer than 450,000 clones, and roughly 88% of those were seen once. Roughly an eighth of the sample is in the top ten clones.

Input material: peripheral blood. The TCR comes from a woman aged 45-65 years with COVID-19, enrolled during active disease. The sequence links TRBV7-9 to TRBJ1-4; the D gene lacks a confident call. The CDR3 protein: CASSLDLREKLFF. The nucleotide sequence is given as TGTGCCAGCAGCTTAGATCTACGAGAAAAACTGTTTTTT.